The 3 T cell receptor beta chains below come from one sample, sequenced in a study of T cells after yellow fever vaccination. One entry per CDR3 protein, called by TCRdb with MiXCR from the 5' RACE reads. The sample gives about 430,000 distinct CDR3 sequences, about 17% of which show up once; roughly a sixth is in the top ten. Sample: PBMCs, taken before the yellow fever booster vaccination. These TCRs come from a man aged 18 to 35 who received the YFV17D yellow fever vaccine.

The V gene is TRBV20-1, the J gene TRBJ2-5, with 12 bases lining up with TRBD2. Germline CDR1 reads DFQATT; CDR2 reads SNEGSKA (reference sequence). CDR3 size: 15 residues. Unmatched junction bases numbered 2, after V lost 2 bases and J lost 1 base. The CDR3 DNA reads TGCAGTGCTAGAACACTAGCGGGGGGCCAAGAGACCCAGTACTTC. Its translation: CSARTLAGGQETQYF.

This clonotype has just a few counts. CDR3 protein: CASSLQGRGGTDTQYF. CDR3 bases: TGTGCCAGCAGCCTACAGGGGCGTGGAGGCACAGATACGCAGTATTTT. The rearrangement joins TRBV4-2 to TRBJ2-3; 7 bases line up with TRBD1. This CDR3 contains 16 residues. V dropped 4 bases and J dropped 1; count of bases not matched to a gene: 8. Germline lookup yields CDR1 LGHNA and CDR2 YNFKEQ.

This clonotype was detected only a few times. The chain is built from TRBV29-1 and TRBJ2-7; TRBD1 is a possible D gene (6 bases). V lost 4 bases and J 4 bases, leaving 11 bases between the germline ends. This CDR3 has 12 residues. Germline CDR1 is SQVTM and CDR2 is ANQGSEA. Here the CDR3 reads CSVGWTDYEQYF. The CDR3 DNA reads TGCAGCGTTGGATGGACAGATTACGAGCAGTACTTC.